Below, 30 T cell receptor beta chains from the same sample are listed, as sequenced in a study of PD-1 blockade in classical Hodgkin lymphoma. Autologous stem cell transplantation was followed by relapse in every patient, and brentuximab vedotin exposure varied. Clones were sequenced by immunoSEQ multiplex PCR, and TCRdb holds only the in-frame ones, with some missing. The sample consists of 55,000 to 75,000 clones, 60% to 80% of them appearing once. This material consisted of peripheral blood mononuclear cells (PBMCs), taken before the second cycle of nivolumab. These receptors were collected from a human donor with classical Hodgkin lymphoma.

This rearrangement joins TRBV9 to TRBJ1-1, with D possibly matching TRBD1 (5 bases). V shed 2 bases and J shed 1 base, with 12 bases lying between them. Germline-derived CDR1 and CDR2 are SGDLS and YYNGEE. This CDR3 is 15 amino acids long. The CDR3 sequence is CASSVGSGPNTEAFF. In nucleotides, the CDR3 is TGTGCCAGCAGCGTCGGTTCAGGGCCGAACACTGAAGCTTTCTTT.

The CDR3 DNA sequence: TGTGCCATCAGTGAGTCGTCTTTGTACAAGCCATACAATGAGCAGTTCTTC. As protein: CAISESSLYKPYNEQFF. The rearrangement joins TRBV10-3 to TRBJ2-1; no clear D. This CDR3 region has 17 residues. The ends were cut back, 0 bases at V and 4 bases at J, with 16 bases in the middle. Looked up from germline, CDR1 is ENHRY and CDR2 is SYGVKD.

The chain is built from TRBV6-5 and TRBJ1-3; maybe TRBD1 (6 bases). Germline CDR1 and CDR2: MNHEY and SVGAGI. Trimming left V 11 bases short and J 3 bases short, with 14 bases between. This CDR3 contains 13 residues. This CDR3 reads CAPKGGGGNTIYF. The CDR3 DNA reads TGTGCCCCCAAAGGGGGGGGTGGAAACACCATATATTTT.

This chain joins TRBV27 and TRBJ2-7; D unresolved. V gave up 5 bases and J gave up 3 bases, with 11 bases separating them. Germline loops: CDR1 MNHEY, CDR2 SMNVEV (reference sequence). The CDR3 sequence is 13 residues long. CDR3 sequence (DNA): TGTGCCAGCAGTGGCCCGGGCTTCTACGAGCAGTACTTC. Residues: CASSGPGFYEQYF.

This clone was observed a handful of times. V is TRBV27 and J is TRBJ1-6, with D possibly TRBD1 on 6 matching bases. Trimming cost V 6 bases and J 13 bases, with 13 bases left between them. Germline assignment: CDR1 MNHEY and CDR2 SMNVEV (reference sequence). The CDR3 extends over 12 amino acids. This CDR3 reads CASRTPGAPLHF. The CDR3 DNA reads as TGTGCCAGCAGAACCCCAGGGGCCCCCCTCCACTTT.

In this sample, this clone turned up a few times. The chain has TRBV19 and TRBJ2-2; possibly TRBD1 for D (7 bases). The CDR3 contains 16 residues. Trimming took off 1 base at V and 6 bases at J, with 15 bases between the two ends. Germline V lookup: CDR1 LNHDA, CDR2 SQIVND (reference sequence). The DNA for the CDR3 is TGTGCCAGTAGTATAGTGGGCAGGGGGGTCTCCGGGGAGCTGTTTTTT. It yields the protein CASSIVGRGVSGELFF.

V is TRBV9 and J is TRBJ2-2, with D perhaps matching TRBD1 (6 bases). This CDR3 has 15 residues. V dropped 4 bases and J dropped 2 bases, with 12 bases sitting between them. Germline values: CDR1 SGDLS, CDR2 YYNGEE. CDR3 coding DNA: TGTGCCAGCAGCCGAGGACAGTTAAACACCGGGGAGCTGTTTTTT. Residues: CASSRGQLNTGELFF.

The genes are TRBV28 and TRBJ1-2; D call uncertain. V was shortened by 2 bases and J by 4 bases, with 14 bases between the two germline ends. The CDR3 runs to 15 residues. Germline CDR1 and CDR2: MDHEN and SYDVKM. The CDR3 nucleotides read TGTGCCAGCAGTTTAATCCCGGGCACCAGCTATGGCTACACCTTC. It specifies CASSLIPGTSYGYTF.

This clone was seen a handful of times. The chain employs TRBV2 and TRBJ2-7; TRBD2 might be the D (6 bases). The CDR3 covers 15 residues. V shed 7 bases and J shed 3 bases, with 19 bases lying between them. Germline CDR1 and CDR2: SNHLY and FYNNEI. The CDR3 loop is CASIEDLGLSYEQYF. CDR3 nucleotide sequence: TGTGCCAGCATCGAGGATCTGGGACTTAGCTACGAGCAGTACTTC.

V and J are TRBV9 and TRBJ2-5; the D gene is possibly TRBD1 (7 bases). Germline CDR1 SGDLS, CDR2 YYNGEE. The CDR3 extends over 16 amino acids. V dropped 0 bases and J dropped 5 bases, with 17 bases sitting between them. CDR3 sequence reads: CASSVGRGDLRETQYF. The CDR3 nucleotides are TGTGCCAGCAGCGTAGGCAGGGGGGACCTGAGGGAGACCCAGTACTTC.

The chain has TRBV6-5 and TRBJ1-2, with 8 bases aligning to TRBD1. The CDR3 has 15 amino acids. Germline CDR1 reads MNHEY; CDR2 reads SVGAGI. With V trimmed by 8 bases and J by 2 bases, 10 bases remained unmatched. The CDR3 protein is CASGTTTGVNYGYTF. CDR3 bases: TGTGCCAGCGGAACGACGACAGGGGTAAACTATGGCTACACCTTC.

The chain recombines TRBV9 with TRBJ2-1; TRBD2 matches at 11 bases. V shed 3 bases and J 8 bases; nucleotides not matched to a gene: 7. The CDR3 is 15 amino acids. Germline assignment: CDR1 SGDLS and CDR2 YYNGEE. CDR3 DNA: TGTGCCAGCAGCGCCACTAGCGGGAGTCCTTATGAGCAGTTCTTC. This codes for CASSATSGSPYEQFF.

CDR3 protein: CASSVNPVDSGEAFF. The CDR3 DNA reads TGTGCCAGCAGCGTCAACCCGGTGGACAGTGGTGAAGCTTTCTTT. The chain carries TRBV9 and TRBJ1-1, with D perhaps TRBD1 (6 bases). Trimming left V 2 bases short and J 7 bases short, with 18 bases between. The CDR3 is made up of 15 amino acids. Germline CDR1 reads SGDLS; CDR2 reads YYNGEE.

V usage is TRBV5-6 and J usage is TRBJ2-2; D remains ambiguous. The V and J ends lost 0 bases and 6 bases respectively, with 9 bases between them. This CDR3 region has 14 residues. CDR1 and CDR2 (germline): SGHDT, YYEEEE. CDR3 amino acids: CASSLVDAAGELFF. DNA for the CDR3: TGTGCCAGCAGCTTGGTAGACGCCGCCGGGGAGCTGTTTTTT.

The chain uses TRBV9 and TRBJ2-7, with 9 bases identical to TRBD1. Germline CDR1 and CDR2: SGDLS and YYNGEE. V was pared by 4 bases and J by 5 bases, with 10 bases of the junction left unmatched. The CDR3 has 15 amino acids. This CDR3 is CASSPSGTGIHEQYF. DNA of the CDR3: TGTGCCAGCAGCCCATCCGGGACAGGGATCCACGAGCAGTACTTC.

A few counts support this clone. This chain links TRBV5-1 with TRBJ1-1; 8 bases align to TRBD1. Germline CDR1 is SGHRS and CDR2 is YFSETQ. This CDR3 has 15 amino acids. V dropped 4 bases and J dropped 0; count of bases not matched to a gene: 5. The CDR3 DNA is TGCGCCAGCAGCGTCAGGGGGCCCTTGAACACTGAAGCTTTCTTT. It codes for CASSVRGPLNTEAFF.

The sample holds many counts of this clone. CDR3 nucleotides: TGTGCCAGCGGCGGGGGGTTGGAAACTGAAGCTTTCTTT. Its protein product is CASGGGLETEAFF. The chain carries TRBV9 and TRBJ1-1, with a possible D match to TRBD1 (5 bases). Trimming shortened V by 7 bases and J by 5 bases, and 15 bases separated the two germline ends. Germline values: CDR1 SGDLS, CDR2 YYNGEE. The CDR3 sequence is 13 residues long.

The rearrangement uses TRBV9 and TRBJ2-1; D is perhaps TRBD1 (6 bases). Germline lookup yields CDR1 SGDLS and CDR2 YYNGEE. This CDR3 has 13 residues. The V end lost 4 bases, the J end lost 8 bases, and 13 bases lay between the germline ends. CDR3 in amino acids: CASSSHGGDEQFF. For the CDR3, the DNA is TGTGCCAGCAGCTCACATGGGGGCGATGAGCAGTTCTTC.

The genes are TRBV27 and TRBJ2-7; 10 bases line up with TRBD2. The germline gives CDR1 MNHEY, CDR2 SMNVEV (reference sequence). CDR3 size: 15 residues. Losses at the gene ends were 2 bases for V and 3 bases for J; bases not matched to a gene: 4. In DNA, the CDR3 is TGTGCCAGCAGTTTACACGGACTAGCGGACTACGAGCAGTACTTC. The encoded protein is CASSLHGLADYEQYF.

This chain links TRBV30 with TRBJ1-2; TRBD1 might be the D (5 bases). The V end lost 0 bases, the J end lost 1 base, and 9 bases lay between the germline ends. Germline loops: CDR1 GTSNPN, CDR2 SVGIG (reference sequence). The CDR3 is made up of 14 amino acids. The CDR3 reads CAWSVEGLNYGYTF. The DNA for the CDR3 is TGTGCCTGGAGTGTAGAGGGACTTAACTATGGCTACACCTTC.

The gene calls are TRBV30 and TRBJ1-1; D is uncertain. The germline gives CDR1 GTSNPN, CDR2 SVGIG (reference sequence). This CDR3 has 14 residues. Trimming stripped 2 bases from V and 7 bases from J, with 17 bases between. This CDR3 reads CAWSRPGPWGEAFF. The CDR3 bases are TGTGCCTGGAGTAGACCCGGGCCTTGGGGTGAAGCTTTCTTT.

CDR3 amino acids: CASSELATAEETQYF. CDR3 in DNA: TGTGCCAGCAGTGAACTAGCCACAGCTGAAGAGACCCAGTACTTC. The chain has TRBV25-1 and TRBJ2-5, with TRBD2 as a possible D gene (5 bases). Trimming removed 2 bases at V and 3 bases at J, with 13 bases between. Germline CDR1 and CDR2: MGHDK and SYGVNS. CDR3 length: 15 residues. Filled out from reference TRBV25-1 and TRBJ2-5, the complete variable domain reads EADIYQTPRYLVIGTGKKITLECSQTMGHDKMYWYQQDPGMELHLIHYSYGVNSTEKGDLSSESTVSRIRTEHFPLTLESARPSHTSQYLCASSELATAEETQYFGPGTRLLVL.

The rearrangement links TRBV5-4 to TRBJ1-1, with 7 positions matching TRBD1. The CDR3 contains 15 residues. The J segment lost 3 bases and the V segment lost 0 bases, leaving 5 bases of the junction unmatched. Germline lookup yields CDR1 SGHNT and CDR2 YYREEE (reference sequence). CDR3 protein: CASSLVDRVDTEAFF. The DNA for the CDR3 is TGTGCCAGCAGCTTGGTTGACAGGGTGGACACTGAAGCTTTCTTT. The full variable domain, rest sourced from reference TRBV5-4 and TRBJ1-1, is ETGVTQSPTHLIKTRGQQVTLRCSSQSGHNTVSWYQQALGQGPQFIFQYYREEENGRGNFPPRFSGLQFPNYSSELNVNALELDDSALYLCASSLVDRVDTEAFFGQGTRLTVV.

The chain joins TRBV21-1 to TRBJ2-5; TRBD1 is the table's D call and was not checked against the DNA. TRBV21-1 is designated a pseudogene. CDR3 length: 16 residues. The CDR3 nucleotides read TGTGCCAGCACCCCCTATGGGACAGTCTTTCAAGAGACCCAGTACTTC. Translation: CASTPYGTVFQETQYF.

The rearrangement links TRBV28 to TRBJ1-1; D is uncertain. There are 12 residues in the CDR3. V was cut by 7 bases and J by 7 bases, with 13 bases left in between. The germline CDR1 and CDR2 sequences are MDHEN and SYDVKM. The CDR3 spells CASMVRASEAFF. The CDR3, as DNA: TGTGCCAGCATGGTTAGGGCGAGTGAAGCTTTCTTT.

The chain joins TRBV19 to TRBJ2-3; 8 bases map to TRBD1. Germline-derived CDR1 and CDR2 are LNHDA and SQIVND (reference sequence). This CDR3 is built from 15 residues. V trimming: 4 bases; J trimming: 0 bases; junction bases outside the gene matches: 3. The CDR3 region has the DNA TGTGCCAGTAGTAGACAGGGGTTCAGCACAGATACGCAGTATTTT. It translates to CASSRQGFSTDTQYF.

This clone appeared a single time. V usage is TRBV5-1 and J usage is TRBJ1-2, with 7 positions matching TRBD1. The germline V gene has CDR1 SGHRS and CDR2 YFSETQ. The CDR3 extends over 14 amino acids. V dropped 0 bases and J dropped 5; count of bases not matched to a gene: 4. The CDR3, as DNA: TGCGCCAGCAGCTTGGCTCCGACAGGGTATGGCTACACCTTC. It yields the protein CASSLAPTGYGYTF.

The chain has TRBV2 and TRBJ1-1; no reliable D call. The germline V gene has CDR1 SNHLY and CDR2 FYNNEI. This CDR3 spans 14 amino acids. Deletions cut 6 bases from V and 1 base from J, with 12 bases between. The CDR3 reads CASRVFQTNTEAFF. For the CDR3, the DNA is TGTGCCAGCAGGGTTTTTCAGACGAACACTGAAGCTTTCTTT. Full variable domain (missing parts from reference TRBV2 and TRBJ1-1): EPEVTQTPSHQVTQMGQEVILRCVPISNHLYFYWYRQILGQKVEFLVSFYNNEISEKSEIFDDQFSVERPDGSNFTLKIRSTKLEDSAMYFCASRVFQTNTEAFFGQGTRLTVV.

The rearrangement uses TRBV6-5 and TRBJ1-2; possibly TRBD1 for D (5 bases). This CDR3 region has 15 residues. Trimming left V 2 bases short and J 4 bases short, with 14 bases between. CDR1 and CDR2 from the germline V gene are MNHEY and SVGAGI. This CDR3 reads CASSYELQGTYGYTF. CDR3 nucleotides: TGTGCCAGCAGTTACGAGCTCCAGGGAACCTATGGCTACACCTTC.

The V and J genes are TRBV7-2 and TRBJ2-7, with D unclear. This CDR3 has 13 amino acids. V shed 2 bases and J shed 0 bases, with 5 bases lying between them. Germline V gives CDR1 SGHTA, CDR2 FQGNSA. The CDR3 nucleotides are TGTGCCAGCAGCTTAACCCCCTCCTACGAGCAGTACTTC. Its translation is CASSLTPSYEQYF.